The 4 T cell receptor beta chains in this list originate from one sample, sequenced in a study of blood T cell repertoires in COVID-19. Some clones are missing from TCRdb's copy, which holds only in-frame ones; the method was immunoSEQ multiplex PCR. The data contain around 190,000 clones, more than 80% of them singletons. Material for sequencing was peripheral blood. These receptors originate from a woman aged 55-70 years with acute or convalescent COVID-19.

The V call is TRBV5-6, the J call TRBJ1-6; TRBD1 matches 9 bases. Germline loops: CDR1 SGHDT, CDR2 YYEEEE. Germline trimming cut 4 bases from V and 9 bases from J; bases unmatched to any gene: 11. The CDR3 has 16 amino acids. The CDR3 sequence: CASSLDGTGKVSPLHF. In DNA, the CDR3 is TGTGCCAGCAGCCTGGATGGGACAGGGAAGGTTTCACCCCTCCACTTT.

V is TRBV27 and J is TRBJ2-7; 14 nucleotides line up with TRBD2. The CDR3 is 15 amino acids. Losses at the gene ends were 5 bases for V and 7 bases for J; bases not matched to a gene: 7. CDR1 and CDR2 (germline): MNHEY, SMNVEV (reference sequence). The chain's CDR3 is CASSPGTSGRGEQYV. CDR3 bases: TGTGCCAGCAGTCCAGGGACTAGCGGGAGAGGTGAGCAGTACGTC.

This chain joins TRBV19 and TRBJ1-6; 9 bases agree with TRBD1. The CDR3 extends over 14 amino acids. Germline V CDR1 and CDR2: LNHDA, SQIVND (reference sequence). V gave up 5 bases and J gave up 7 bases; unmatched junction bases: 3. DNA for the CDR3: TGTGCCAGTAGTCCCGGGACAGGGAATTCACCCCTCCACTTT. Translating it yields CASSPGTGNSPLHF. The full variable domain, with the rest looked up from reference TRBV19 and TRBJ1-6, is DGGITQSPKYLFRKEGQNVTLSCEQNLNHDAMYWYRQDPGQGLRLIYYSQIVNDFQKGDIAEGYSVSREKKESFPLTVTSAQKNPTAFYLCASSPGTGNSPLHFGNGTRLTVT.

The chain joins TRBV6-5 to TRBJ2-2; TRBD2 aligns across 15 bases. V shed 8 bases and J 5 bases; nucleotides not matched to a gene: 3. The V gene's germline CDR1 is MNHEY and CDR2 SVGAGI. The CDR3 has 15 residues. In DNA form, the CDR3 reads TGTGCCAGCTCTGGACTAGCGGGAGGGACCGGGGAGCTGTTTTTT. The encoded protein is CASSGLAGGTGELFF.